This TCR beta chain was identified in a study of T cells in Graves' hyperthyroidism and ophthalmopathy (dated by TCRdb to between 2018 and 2021). Some background on the complete study: Peripheral blood samples were taken at the time of initial diagnosis, prior to any treatment. To identify TCR V-J signatures that set the groups apart, the researchers used a discovery cohort of about a hundred patients, made up of fewer than 50 with Graves' ophthalmopathy and 57 with stable Graves' hyperthyroidism. An independent validation cohort of around 19 hyperthyroidism patients and roughly 16 patients who later progressed to ophthalmopathy tested prospective prediction of ophthalmopathy. The roughly 90 discovery patients were divided at random into training and test sets in a 7:3 ratio. In more than five Graves' hyperthyroidism patients, the study also compared T-cell repertoires from thyroid tissue with T-cell repertoires from blood. Following sampling, methimazole starting at 30 mg daily was given to hyperthyroidism patients, and high-dose intravenous methylprednisolone was given to ophthalmopathy patients. According to the paper, TCR Vbeta CDR3 sequencing was carried out on around 140 peripheral blood samples, which came from fewer than 50 ophthalmopathy, roughly 75 hyperthyroidism and approximately 17 progressor patients. Results the study describes overall, beyond this receptor: In validation, the model predicted progression to ophthalmopathy a median of roughly 6.1 months before onset, with roughly 70% sensitivity and roughly 79% specificity. Blood samples also contained most of the expanded thyroid clonotypes (frequency above 0.001), which suggests that blood repertoires may reflect thyroid immune responses. Sample size was not statistically predetermined, and investigators were not blinded to group allocation. A model built on a 13 V-J signature distinguished ophthalmopathy from stable hyperthyroidism, reaching roughly 88% sensitivity and about 81% specificity in cross-validation and 80%/75% in testing.

The germline V gene supplies CDR1 SNHLY and CDR2 FYNNEI. The CDR3, cysteine through phenylalanine, is 15 amino acids long. The retained sequence is limited to the CDR3, 45 bases, with the frame set at the first base. V is cut back by 5 bases and J by 10 bases, with 9 bases in the junction unmatched. This clonotype was recorded a few times. What antigen it recognizes has not been identified. The input lacks base qualities; no much larger clone sits a single base away. Ophthalmopathy patients had moderately to severely active disease, Clinical Activity Score of at least 3, NOSPECS grade of at least 4, and duration under 3 months. Patients with uncontrolled infections, other autoimmune diseases, pregnancy or lactation were excluded. Diagnoses were based on clinical symptoms, serum thyroxine and TRAb, thyroid ultrasound and orbital computed tomography. Ficoll-Paque density gradient centrifugation was used to isolate PBMCs from around 10 ml of fresh peripheral blood. Trizol reagent was used to extract total RNA, and RNA quality was then checked on an Agilent 2100 Bioanalyzer.

TCR beta CDR3 regions were amplified from RNA transcripts. For the first round of RT-PCR on the TCR CDR3, the HTBI primer set was used together with the Qiagen OneStep RT-PCR kit. Libraries were constructed in a second round of multiplex PCR, after which size selection and purification were carried out. Libraries were sequenced paired-end with 100 bp reads on an Illumina HiSeq2000. The authors processed their data as follows. SOAPnuke was used to process the raw data, throwing out any read that contained adapters or uncalled bases, had a mean Phred below 15, or lacked an exact constant-primer or identifier match. High-quality paired reads were merged with COPE v1.2.5, and unique nucleotide sequences were defined as clonotypes. Clonotypes were aligned to IMGT TRBV, TRBD and TRBJ reference segments using MiTCR v1.1. The analysis was restricted to V-J combinations with a frequency above 0.0001, which together covered just over 98% of the repertoires. A TCS score was defined as the ratio between F50 (clonal expansion) and ExV (chaos), using BLOSUM62-based TCRdist between CDR3 peptides within each V-J. Welch's t-statistics and random forest reduced several hundred V-J features to roughly 13, which were used in a naive Bayes classifier (R e1071). TCRdb reran the public reads through fastp at Q25 and MiXCR, keeping productive beta chains. One record per CDR3 amino acid sequence lists the most common genes and DNA. These V and J calls originate from TCRdb's pipeline instead of the authors' own analysis. The sample contains around 50,000 distinct CDR3 sequences, 48% of them found a single time. The top ten hold 8% to 10% of the sample.

Recombination joined TRBV2 with TRBJ2-1; 12 of the junction bases match TRBD2. What was sequenced was blood. The origin of this receptor is a woman in her forties or fifties with Graves' ophthalmopathy. The CDR3 amino acid sequence is: CASSQRLAGDLEQFF. DNA sequence: TGTGCCAGCAGTCAGCGACTAGCGGGAGACTTAGAGCAGTTCTTC.